This T cell receptor beta chain stems from a study of long-term antiretroviral therapy in people with HIV. Study-level results: Clones with expansion before ART led the repertoire at all time points.

Worth noting for this clone: Its specificity is not known.

Participants with HIV, all of them, were treated in the United States. This was the immunoSEQ v3.0 assay at survey level. TCRdb's table, derived via immunoSEQ multiplex PCR, lists solely in-frame clones and lacks some. This table holds about 34,000 clones, 70% to 90% found once. Trimming shortened V by 1 base and J by 3 bases, and 14 bases separated the two germline ends. Germline V gene data show CDR1 as SGHRS and CDR2 as YFSETQ. This CDR3 has 16 residues. Specimen: unsorted PBMCs, collected just over 2.7 years before starting antiretroviral therapy. This clonotype was sampled from a woman in her 30s with HIV. This chain connects TRBV5-1 to TRBJ2-1, with D possibly being TRBD2 (6 bases). For the CDR3, the DNA is TGCGCCAGCAGCTTGATAAGGGCTAGCGACTACAATGAGCAGTTCTTC. Amino acid sequence: CASSLIRASDYNEQFF.